The rows below give T cell receptor beta chains drawn from one sample of a study of T cell responses to AZD1222 COVID-19 vaccine. Method: immunoSEQ multiplex PCR; TCRdb's copy keeps in-frame clones and lacks some. In the table there are some 80,000 clones, roughly 80% of which are singletons. This sample comprised peripheral blood, obtained 28 days after the second dose of the MenACWY control vaccine. The receptors were sampled from an adult who received the MenACWY meningococcal vaccine as a control. Both conserved end residues are trimmed from each CDR3.

>TRBV29-1|TRBJ2-1
SVNVLAGGSDEQF
>TRBV5-4|TRBJ1-1
ASSLTGRSTEAF
>TRBV6-5|TRBJ1-1
ASRRRGQGDTEAF
>TRBV7-2|TRBJ1-1
ASSLLGLNTEAF
>TRBV11-2|TRBJ2-2
ASSLTGNTGELF
>TRBV18|TRBJ1-5
ASSPGQGERPQH
>TRBV5-1|TRBJ1-1
ASSYSGGNTEAF
>TRBV30|TRBJ2-5
AWSVGRGGTIQETQY
>TRBV6-2/TRBV6-3|TRBJ2-3
ASSYGSAGERRTQY
>TRBV5-1|TRBJ2-1
ASSLTTTYNEQF
>TRBV11-2|TRBJ2-2
ASSLRGRRATGELF
>TRBV30|TRBJ2-7
AWSGQDSQKQY
>TRBV6-4|TRBJ1-5
ASSDRTGFKYSNQPQH
>TRBV19|TRBJ2-7
ASSIMQGDEQY
>TRBV9|TRBJ1-4
ASSARGVTNEKLF
>TRBV7-2|TRBJ2-1
ASSPRTGWVNEQF
>TRBV28|TRBJ1-6
ASSRSDWESPLH
>TRBV5-5|TRBJ1-6
ASSESGRSNSPLH